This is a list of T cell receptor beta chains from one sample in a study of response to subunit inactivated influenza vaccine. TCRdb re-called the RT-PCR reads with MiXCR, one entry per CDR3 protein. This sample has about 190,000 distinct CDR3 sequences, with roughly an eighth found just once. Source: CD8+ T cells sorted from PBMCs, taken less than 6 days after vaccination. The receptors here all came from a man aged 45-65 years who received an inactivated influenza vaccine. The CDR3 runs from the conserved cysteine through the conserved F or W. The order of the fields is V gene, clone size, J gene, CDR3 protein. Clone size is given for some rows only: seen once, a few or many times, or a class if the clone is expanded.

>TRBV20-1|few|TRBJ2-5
CSATAVLGPIQETQYF
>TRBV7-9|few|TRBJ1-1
CASSSQSSEAFF
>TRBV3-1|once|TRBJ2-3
CASSQDDPHDSTDTQYF
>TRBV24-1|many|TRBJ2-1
CATSVSAVANEQFF
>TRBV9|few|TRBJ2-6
CASSPWESGANVLTF
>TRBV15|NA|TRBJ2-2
CATSNRQGTGELFF
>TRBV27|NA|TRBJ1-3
CASYTSSGNTIYF
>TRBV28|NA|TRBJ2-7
CASSFFGTGVGYEQYF
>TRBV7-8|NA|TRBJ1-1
CASSSRNRGLANTEAFF
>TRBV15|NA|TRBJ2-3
CATSPGGKGVIATDTQYF
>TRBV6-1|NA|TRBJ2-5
CASSDTPGLVERAQYF
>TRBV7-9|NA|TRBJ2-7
CASSSPGTVYEQYF
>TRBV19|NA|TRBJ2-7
CASSLAGVNHYEQYF
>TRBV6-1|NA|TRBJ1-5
CASRTREYSNQPQHF
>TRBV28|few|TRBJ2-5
CASSLGQTKETQYF
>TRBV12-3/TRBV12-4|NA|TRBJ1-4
CASSYLGTGATEKLFF
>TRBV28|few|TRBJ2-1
CASRLLGGQSSYNEQFF
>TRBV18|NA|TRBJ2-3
CASSLRSRPSTDTQYF